This T cell receptor beta chain appears in the sequencing data of a study of cytomegalovirus exposure and HLA in healthy donors. As to this clone: The target antigen is unknown.

Both 60 Vbeta primers and 13 Jbeta primers went into the PCR. The repertoire was sequenced with immunoSEQ multiplex PCR; TCRdb's copy has only in-frame clones and lacks some. The sample yields nearly 200,000 clones, 82% seen once. This CDR3 contains 11 residues. V was cut by 4 bases and J by 10 bases, with 9 bases left in between. The germline V gene encodes CDR1 SGHNT and CDR2 YYREEE (reference sequence). Findings and limits, study-wide: According to a later analysis, donors in an Asian-associated ancestry cluster reportedly had fewer N-insertions than the approximately 620-donor mean. It was reported that TCR beta sequences correctly inferred the HLA-A and HLA-B alleles for most subjects. For TCR beta chains, V- and J-gene trimming was later linked to a missense DCLRE1C variant.

The chain employs TRBV5-4 and TRBJ2-1; weak D call: TRBD2 (5 bases). The sequenced material came from PBMCs. The source of this sequence is a boy younger than 10 in good health and CMV-seronegative. The CDR3 sequence: CASSVGGEQFF. The CDR3 coding sequence is TGTGCCAGCAGCGTAGGAGGAGAGCAGTTCTTC.